The T cell receptor beta chain under discussion was sequenced for a study of blood T cell repertoires in COVID-19. Study in general: Samples of COVID-19 (acute and convalescent) were obtained from the United States, Italy and Spain.

The method was immunoSEQ multiplex PCR; TCRdb's version includes in-frame clones alone and lacks a portion of them. The data hold under 350,000 clones, with under 90% observed a single time. The CDR3 totals 17 residues. Trimming stripped 1 base from V and 1 base from J, with 17 bases between. Germline lookup yields CDR1 SGHRS and CDR2 YFSETQ. The sequenced material came from PBMCs or T cells enriched from blood (not recorded which). The TCR comes from a woman aged 60-75 years who had recovered from COVID-19. The rearrangement joins TRBV5-1 to TRBJ1-1; tentatively, D is TRBD1 (6 bases). This CDR3 is CASSLRPTGNTNTEAFF. The CDR3, as DNA: TGCGCCAGCAGCTTGCGTCCCACAGGGAATACGAACACTGAAGCTTTCTTT.